The sequence of this T cell receptor beta chain was determined in a study of blood T cell repertoires in COVID-19. For the study at large: The United States, Italy and Spain provided the acute and convalescent COVID-19 samples.

The V segment lost 5 bases and the J segment 3 bases; nucleotides outside the gene matches: 4. Per the germline V gene, CDR1 is SGHTA and CDR2 is FQGTGA. The CDR3 runs to 13 residues. Recovery meant two consecutive negative NP/OP PCR tests, professional clearance, or resolved symptoms. In the original workflow: Scientists estimated how many nucleated cells there were by amplifying reference gene primers. Profiled with immunoSEQ multiplex PCR; TCRdb holds only in-frame clones, not every one. V, J and clone size were drawn from that table, and D and trimming were deduced from the DNA. This sample has roughly 280,000 clones, with 88% found just once.

This TCR came from a woman in her forties or fifties who had recovered from COVID-19. The specimen was PBMCs or T cells enriched from blood (not recorded which). The chain recombines TRBV7-3 with TRBJ2-7; 7 bases agree with TRBD2. DNA of the CDR3: TGTGCCAGCAGCATGAGCGGGAACTACGAGCAGTACTTC. Translated, it gives CASSMSGNYEQYF.